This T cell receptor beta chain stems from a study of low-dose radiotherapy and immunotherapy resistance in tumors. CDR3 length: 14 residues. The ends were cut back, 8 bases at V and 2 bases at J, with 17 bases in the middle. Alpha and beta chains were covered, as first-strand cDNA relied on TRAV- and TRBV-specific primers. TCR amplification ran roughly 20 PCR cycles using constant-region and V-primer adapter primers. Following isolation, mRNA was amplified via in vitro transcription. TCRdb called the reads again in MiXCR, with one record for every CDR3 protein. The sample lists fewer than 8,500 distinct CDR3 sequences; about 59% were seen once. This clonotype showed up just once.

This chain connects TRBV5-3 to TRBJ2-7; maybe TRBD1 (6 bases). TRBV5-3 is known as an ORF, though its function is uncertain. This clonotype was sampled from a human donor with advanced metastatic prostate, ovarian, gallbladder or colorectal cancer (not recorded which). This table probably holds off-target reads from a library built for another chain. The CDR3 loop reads CASSYATGAYEQYF. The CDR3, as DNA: TGTGCCAGCAGTTACGCGACAGGTGCCTACGAGCAGTACTTC.